The source of this T cell receptor (beta chain) is a study of blood T cells in healthy people across ages. General study findings and limits: Researchers judged that diversity estimates from one million T cells fell short of true values.

Drawing of peripheral blood yielded about 10 milliliters from each donor. Isolation recovered at least 6 million PBMCs from every sample. Comments on this clonotype: What it binds is not known.

Germline-derived CDR1 and CDR2 are MNHEY and SVGAGI. CDR3 size: 16 residues. Deletions cut 0 bases from V and 0 bases from J, with 12 bases between. A second roughly 6 to 11 cycle PCR used barcoded and J-beta primers. TCRdb re-called the 5' RACE reads with MiXCR, one entry per CDR3 protein. Of over 950,000 distinct CDR3 sequences listed, more than 30% are singletons. Sample: blood. The gene calls are TRBV6-5 and TRBJ2-7; D is ambiguous. This sequence originates from a man between 18 and 29 years old in good health. This chain's CDR3 is CASSYSITVSSYEQYF. The CDR3 DNA reads as TGTGCCAGCAGTTACTCGATCACAGTAAGCTCCTACGAGCAGTACTTC.